The text below deals with one TCR beta chain. This sample stems from a study of tumour-infiltrating T cells in Burkitt lymphoma. On the study more broadly: Overall and progression-free survival were predicted by productive clonality.

Libraries were prepared by immunoSEQ multiplex PCR; TCRdb keeps only in-frame clonotypes and omits some of them. The sample lists 15,000 to 20,000 clones, around four fifths occurring once. The CDR3 has 13 amino acids. CDR1 is SGHDT and CDR2 is YYEEEE in the germline V gene. The V end was cut by 2 bases, the J end by 5 bases, with 10 bases between. What was sequenced was tumor tissue. This TCR derives from a human donor with diffuse large B-cell lymphoma. This rearrangement joins TRBV5-6 to TRBJ2-5; unclear D gene. CDR3 protein: CASSFTESETQYF. The CDR3 nucleotides read TGTGCCAGCAGCTTTACGGAGTCGGAGACCCAGTACTTC.